A selection of T cell receptor beta chains follows, all from one sample in a study of immune evolution from preneoplasia to lung adenocarcinoma. Here immunoSEQ multiplex PCR was the method, and the copy in TCRdb shows in-frame clones only, minus some. The sample lists some 4,900 clones; under 80% were seen once. Sequencing was done on a sample of FFPE minimally invasive lung adenocarcinoma tissue. The receptors derive from a person between 65 and 79 years old with lung adenocarcinoma. Both conserved end residues are part of each CDR3. The D gene is left open where the match is weak. The size field is filled for only some rows; it gives once, few, many or a size class.

few	TRBV9	NA	TRBJ2-2	TGTGCCAGCAGCGGAGAGACAGGGAGGGACACCGGGGAGCTGTTTTTT	CASSGETGRDTGELFF
NA	TRBV6-1	NA	TRBJ1-5	TGTGCCAGCACCGCCGGGACGGGTGGGAATCAGCCCCAGCATTTT	CASTAGTGGNQPQHF
NA	TRBV10-3	NA	TRBJ2-1	TGTGCCATCAGTGAGTCTAAGGGGGGATACAATGAGCAGTTCTTC	CAISESKGGYNEQFF
NA	TRBV6-6	NA	TRBJ2-5	TGTGCCAGCGGCCCCAGTCCAAACTTC	CASGPSPNF
few	TRBV7-6	NA	TRBJ2-1	TGTGCCAGCAGCTCCGGGCAGGTCGTCAGCGAGCAGTTCTTC	CASSSGQVVSEQFF
NA	TRBV11-3	TRBD2	TRBJ2-7	TGTGCCAGCAGCTTAGATTATGCGGGAGAGTCGTACTTC	CASSLDYAGESYF
NA	TRBV5-1	TRBD2	TRBJ2-7	TGCGCCAGCAGCTTGGTGACTAGCGGGGGTAACGAGCAGTACTTC	CASSLVTSGGNEQYF
few	TRBV10-3	NA	TRBJ2-2	TGTGCCATCAGCCTTGGGGGGAACACCGGGGAGCTGTTTTTT	CAISLGGNTGELFF
few	TRBV5-1	NA	TRBJ2-2	TGCGCCAGCAGCTGGTCAGGGGCGTCGAACACCGGGGAGCTGTTTTTT	CASSWSGASNTGELFF
NA	TRBV28	NA	TRBJ2-5	TGTGCCAGCAGCCCCAACGGGGAGACCCAGTACTTC	CASSPNGETQYF
NA	TRBV4-1	TRBD2	TRBJ2-7	TGCGCCAGCAGCCAAGATCCGAGCGGGAGTAAGGGGAGCTCCTACGAGCAGTACTTC	CASSQDPSGSKGSSYEQYF
NA	TRBV5-1	NA	TRBJ2-7	TGCGCCAGCAGCTTATACGGGGCCGATCCCTACGAGCAGTACTTC	CASSLYGADPYEQYF
NA	TRBV4-1	TRBD2	TRBJ2-1	TGCGCCAGCAGCCAACCGGGACTAGCGGGAGAGGACAATGAGCAGTTCTTC	CASSQPGLAGEDNEQFF
NA	TRBV28	TRBD2	TRBJ2-7	TGTGCCAGCAGATCGGGAGGGGCCTACGAGCAGTACTTC	CASRSGGAYEQYF